This TCR beta chain was documented in a study of blood T cell repertoires in COVID-19. Some clones are missing from TCRdb's copy, which holds only in-frame ones; the method was immunoSEQ multiplex PCR. The sample yields 250,000 to 350,000 clones, around nine tenths seen once. The TCR was taken from a man aged 55 to 69 who had recovered from COVID-19. Material: PBMCs or T cells enriched from blood (not recorded which).

As DNA, the CDR3 is TGTGCCAGCAGTTTGGGGCCAGGCGAGACCCAGTACTTC. This encodes CASSLGPGETQYF. The chain combines TRBV12-3 or TRBV12-4 with TRBJ2-5; a possible D gene is TRBD1 (5 bases). Trimming took 3 bases from V and 5 from J, leaving 10 bases between them. The length of the CDR3 is 13 residues.